The following is a T cell receptor (beta chain) sequence with its context. The antigen this receptor binds is unknown. The record has no base qualities; no much larger clone is one base away. This entry comes from a study of cytomegalovirus exposure and HLA in healthy donors (dated by TCRdb to the late 2010s). Some background on the complete study: In an earlier analysis of approximately 500 of the donors, 250 to 300 Gb of sequence data and 90 million to 130 million unique TCR beta sequences from about 179 million T cells were reported. An early release covering approximately 600 HLA-typed donors comprised roughly 300 gigabases of sequencing data and 85 million to 100 million unique TCR sequences. Among the approximately 400 genotyped donors, around 81% belonged to the genetic ancestry cluster associated with self-reported Caucasian donors. The aim of the study was to test whether cataloging public T cell receptors could identify signatures of past pathogen exposure. The T cell repertoires of 700 or so subjects were profiled by immunosequencing and related to cytomegalovirus serostatus. In addition to the first cohort of 666 subjects, a separate validation cohort of approximately 130 different subjects was used. The study combined high-throughput TCR immunosequencing, statistical association of individual TCRs with disease status, and machine learning to predict cytomegalovirus infection status. In a later analysis, previously published TCR beta repertoires from about 640 donors were re-analyzed and high-resolution HLA genotyping was added so that TCR occurrence patterns could be studied. Rather than drawing on any new phenotypic data, the later analysis identified candidate immune exposures from TCR beta sequences and the way those sequences occurred across donors. An earlier analysis of roughly 600 of the donors used high-throughput TCR beta sequencing to judge whether each TCR beta V gene segment behaved as functional or pseudogenic. Alongside the repertoire data, information on donor age, sex, ethnicity and CMV serostatus was compiled. A later genetic analysis used genome-wide SNP genotypes for about three fifths of the 666 donors, treating that subset as a discovery cohort. Every discovery cohort repertoire had been produced on one sequencing platform. HLA typing covered class I and class II loci at four-digit resolution. The number of typed donors differed by locus: roughly 620-640 for A, B, C, DRB1 and DQB1; 500 to 550 for DQA1; 606 for DPA1; and roughly 450 for DPB1. About five DR-DQ haplotypes were handled as single units for association and clustering, since linkage in the cohort was strong. On average, roughly 250,000 unique TCR beta nucleotide sequences were sequenced per donor among about 400 genotyped donors of the cohort, with roughly a sixth of those sequences being non-productive.

Receptors were amplified or captured by the immunoSEQ multiplex PCR assay. For the multiplex PCR, a mixture combining 60 forward primers for TCR Vbeta segments and 13 reverse primers for TCR Jbeta segments was used. Amplification of the CDR3 region of rearranged TCR beta genes was performed with a multiplex PCR assay on genomic DNA. The amplified TCR beta libraries were sequenced on the Illumina HiSeq System as 87-base-pair reads. Per the source publication's procedure: In a later analysis, tens of millions of unique TCR beta chains were counted across the 650 to 750 repertoires, and roughly 11 million of these chains were shared by at least two donors. A nearest-neighbor algorithm error-corrected the raw reads and collapsed the reads into unique sequences, merging closely related sequences to remove PCR and sequencing errors. Alignment of CDR3 sequences to IMGT reference sequences was used to assign V, D and J gene segments. For a sequence to be retained, a match of at least six nucleotides was required to both a V gene segment and a J gene segment. A rearrangement counted as productive if the CDR3 had no stop codons and remained in frame with V and J, and every other rearrangement counted as non-productive. CDR3 was defined by IMGT convention, running from the second conserved V-encoded cysteine to the conserved J-encoded phenylalanine. Sequences without an unambiguous match to a single V gene segment were excluded from the earlier analysis of over 500 of the donors. In an earlier analysis of approximately 550 of the donors, V segments were called functional above 56.7% productive rearrangements and were called segregating when the between-donor standard deviation exceeded 5%. A statistical classification framework was built to diagnose cytomegalovirus status from the catalog of TCR beta chain sequences. V and J gene assignment, in a later analysis, came from comparing TCR nucleotide sequences with IMGT/GENE-DB human TR gene sequences. Using the TCRdist pipeline, a later analysis assigned CDR3 sequences along with most-parsimonious VDJ recombination scenarios. In a later analysis, each TCR beta chain was defined by its CDR3 amino acid sequence together with its V-gene family, and reads without a unique V-gene family were excluded. In a later analysis, 550 to 650 highly shared, low-generation-probability nucleotide sequences were removed to address suspected cross-contamination and a sequencing artifact. A later analysis calculated a clonal expansion index for each public chain from normalized within-repertoire ranks of inferred template counts. A later analysis computed generation probabilities with a VDJ recombination model fitted to out-of-frame rearrangements, and checked the results against IGoR. In a later analysis, hypergeometric tests were used to score TCR-TCR, TCR-HLA and TCR-CMV co-occurrence, with a repertoire-size bias correction applied to TCR pairs. To estimate false discovery rates, a later analysis permuted the HLA or CMV assignments 20 times. In a later analysis, co-occurring TCRs were grouped with DBSCAN, and TCRdist sequence similarity was added when clustering was performed within HLA-allele-positive subsets. Co-occurrence clustering excluded repertoires with fewer than 30,000 or more than 120,000 public chains, plus five with anomalous nucleotide sharing. TCRdb obtained this table from immuneACCESS and retained in-frame rearrangements with V and J assigned. These tables miss some clones; where compared with another copy, unresolved V genes account for less than half of the shortfall, and the remainder is unexplained. Clonal size and the V and J genes are those of that table, whereas D and trimming came from the DNA. The sample contains 150,000 to 200,000 clones, about three quarters of them found a single time. The ten largest clones add up to around 5.7% of the sample.

General study outcomes and caveats: Cytomegalovirus status was reported to be diagnosed by the classifier with high specificity and sensitivity in both the original and validation cohorts. While some public TCRs were present in many individuals, most TCR sequences turned up only very rarely across donors. In a later analysis, TCR association rates were found to vary across HLA loci, with the most associated TCRs seen for DRB1 alleles and the fewest for HLA-C alleles. In a later analysis, 16,951 TCR beta sequences were associated with specific HLA alleles at a false discovery rate of 0.05. The earlier analysis of around 600 of the donors excluded roughly 17 rarely observed V segments, including chromosome 9 orphons, because counts were too low. Because the 87-base-pair reads could not distinguish some IMGT-functional V segments, including TRBV6-2 and TRBV6-3, those segments were excluded. An earlier analysis of around 540 of the donors showed that most TCR beta V segments appeared in productive rearrangements either about 87% or about 30% of the time, which broadly matched IMGT annotations. Because some donors lacked HLA typing at each locus, the association tests relied only on the typed subset. In a later genetic analysis, a missense DCLRE1C variant was associated with V-gene and J-gene trimming of TCR beta chains, and the association was replicated in an independent cohort. A later genetic analysis reported fewer N-insertions in productive TCRs among donors in an Asian-associated ancestry cluster than the roughly 640-donor mean. Sequencing depth was assumed to be roughly uniform across donors in the presence/absence analyses, though that assumption may not hold. According to a later analysis, parvovirus B19, influenza, CMV and Epstein-Barr virus appeared linked to several top co-occurrence clusters. Only TCR beta chains were sequenced in this cohort, and the absence of alpha or paired-chain data limited detectable features. A cluster of highly shared sequence variants was judged likely to be a technical artifact of the sequencing pipeline. According to a later analysis, most CMV-associated TCR beta chains appeared to be HLA-restricted, and the HLA associations seemed to be driven largely by CMV exposure. The authors suggested that the approach could potentially be generalized to other disease states and immunological phenotypes. In the study, about 150 TCR beta chains were listed as associated with cytomegalovirus. Compared with equally common non-associated chains, HLA-associated TCR beta chains in a later analysis were more clonally expanded and had lower generation probabilities. A few of the identified cytomegalovirus-associated TCR beta chains were confirmed in vitro to be specific for cytomegalovirus antigens. When HLA alleles, especially DR and DQ, strongly co-occurred, attributing TCR associations to individual alleles was difficult. Correlated functional status among segregating V segments might be attributable to linkage disequilibrium, but an unknown experimental factor could not be ruled out. A further reported finding was that TCR beta sequences accurately predicted the HLA-A and HLA-B alleles for most subjects in the first cohort. CMV serostatus was the only immune exposure information available for the cohort.

The cohort consisted of fewer than 700 healthy bone marrow donors. At the time of sampling, every cohort member was nominally healthy, though immune exposures that went unrecorded were likely present. The donor tested CMV seronegative, placing the donor among the approximately 360 seronegative members of the cohort. Each donor provided a peripheral blood sample, and peripheral blood mononuclear cells were used for TCR beta sequencing. The Qiagen DNeasy Blood Extraction Kit was used to extract genomic DNA from the blood cell samples. The cysteine opens and the phenylalanine closes a CDR3 of 14 amino acids. This entry keeps only the CDR3 DNA: 42 bases, framed from base 1. For CDR1 and CDR2, the germline V gene (reference sequence) lists GTSNPN and SVGIG.

The sequenced material came from PBMCs. The sequence came from a man aged 40-49 years in good health and CMV-seronegative. The chain links TRBV30 with TRBJ2-5; 12 bases in the middle match TRBD1. The closer fit of TRBJ2-7 to the DNA end suggests the J call may be wrong. In nucleotides, the sequence is TGTGCCGGTGGGGACAGGGGGCGACGTTACGAGCAGTACTTC. Its amino acids are CAGGDRGRRYEQYF.